This TCR beta chain originates from a study of blood T cell repertoires in COVID-19. Study details: The analysed material was cDNA or gDNA that came from T cells, B-cell-depleted T cells, or PBMCs.

The CDR3 has 15 residues. Between the trimmed V and J ends, which lost 3 bases and 0 bases, there was a span of 12 bases. The germline V gene has CDR1 LNHDA and CDR2 SQIVND (reference sequence). Recruits, aged roughly 18 to 100 years, lived in 24 US areas. The study assigned cohorts using participant-reported clinical history. Original data processing: For nucleated cells, counts were estimated from reference gene primer amplification. Sequencing was performed with immunoSEQ multiplex PCR; in TCRdb, only in-frame clones are kept and a portion is missing. D and trimming come from the DNA, and the V and J calls and clone size come from that table. This table has around 220,000 clones, approximately 86% appearing once. The table lists this clone with a few counts.

Source material: PBMCs or T cells enriched from blood (not recorded which). The rearrangement joins TRBV19 to TRBJ2-7; tentatively, D is TRBD2 (6 bases). The clonotype was recovered from a woman aged 45-59 years with acute COVID-19. The CDR3 here is CASSMSGYSSYEQYF. In DNA, the CDR3 is TGTGCCAGTAGTATGAGCGGGTACAGCTCCTACGAGCAGTACTTC.